Presented here are 4 T cell receptor beta chains from one specimen sequenced in a study of shared clonotypes between healthy human individuals. Assay used: immunoSEQ multiplex PCR; TCRdb lists only in-frame clones, some missing. This sample yields around 2.5 million clones, of which roughly 93% are seen a single time; roughly 0.36% belongs to the top ten. The sample comprised naive CD4+ T cells from PBMCs. The subset is: CD45RA+ positively selected. Receptor source: a man between 18 and 35 years old in good health. Some clones in this sample may be carry-over from other donors' samples.

This clone was detected only once. The rearrangement uses TRBV7-3 and TRBJ1-1; TRBD1 matches 11 bases. The V and J ends lost 5 bases and 1 base, in that order; junction bases with no gene match: 9. The germline gives CDR1 SGHTA, CDR2 FQGTGA. The CDR3 is 17 amino acids. Here the CDR3 DNA reads TGTGCCAGCAGCCCCGGGTGGGACAGGGGGACGAACACTGAAGCTTTCTTT. It codes for CASSPGWDRGTNTEAFF.

This chain connects TRBV28 to TRBJ1-2; 8 nucleotides match TRBD1. Germline V gene lookup returns CDR1 MDHEN and CDR2 SYDVKM. V trimming: 10 bases; J trimming: 4 bases; junction bases outside the gene matches: 8. This CDR3 contains 13 residues. Written as DNA, the CDR3 is TGTGCCATCTCTACAGGGGGTGTCTATGGCTACACCTTC. Translation: CAISTGGVYGYTF.

Concerning this clone: Other DNA sequences within the sample encode an identical CDR3. The chain combines TRBV19 with TRBJ1-2; the D gene is possibly TRBD1 (6 bases). Germline V gene data show CDR1 as LNHDA and CDR2 as SQIVND (reference sequence). This CDR3 is built from 13 residues. Trimming shortened V by 5 bases and J by 2 bases, and 9 bases separated the two germline ends. CDR3 protein: CASSLTGNYGYTF. The CDR3 nucleotides read TGTGCCAGTAGTTTGACAGGAAACTATGGCTACACCTTC.

This clone was counted once. The chain is built from TRBV5-6 and TRBJ2-3, with TRBD2 identical over 7 bases. This CDR3 spans 15 amino acids. Germline V lookup: CDR1 SGHDT, CDR2 YYEEEE. The ends lost 4 bases at V and 0 bases at J; junction bases unmatched: 5. Written as DNA, the CDR3 is TGTGCCAGCAGCCCGGGGGGTACTAGCACAGATACGCAGTATTTT. Translated: CASSPGGTSTDTQYF.